This T cell receptor (beta chain) emerged from a study of metastatic and nonmetastatic thyroid tumors. About the study: Across blood and tumor or nodule tissue, repertoires from malignant and benign thyroid patients were compared with one another.

Deletions cut 7 bases from V and 2 bases from J, with 9 bases between. Germline CDR1 MNHEY, CDR2 SVGEGT. This CDR3 contains 12 residues. There were no patients who had received any treatment before thyroid surgery. Findings and caveats of the study: Reports indicated that malignant thyroid tumors showed significantly higher TCR beta diversity than benign nodules did, in blood and tumor.

Per the original methods: Built for papillary thyroid cancer, a distant-metastasis classifier drew on CDR3 differences across clinicopathological groups. TCRdb re-analyzed the PCR reads through MiXCR. Here the V and J calls rest on TCRdb's processing, not on the authors' analysis. The sample consists of about 69,000 clones, approximately 15% of them appearing once. This clone was seen repeatedly, ten times or more. As yet, its antigen is unknown. This sequence originates from a male donor with papillary thyroid cancer or a benign thyroid nodule (not recorded which). Some clones in this sample may be carry-over from other donors' samples. What was sequenced was blood. The V call is TRBV6-2 or TRBV6-3, the J call TRBJ2-7, with D hard to call. The CDR3 region has the DNA TGTGCCAGCAACGATTCCCCCTACGAGCAGTACTTC. Translating it yields CASNDSPYEQYF.